The entry below gives a single TCR beta chain sequence along with its context. These data originate in a study of sequential checkpoint blockade in melanoma. Whole-study context: First-line arms were nivolumab then ipilimumab, or the reverse, randomized 1:1. Each arm's sequence ended with maintenance nivolumab.

The CDR3 totals 14 residues. V shed 4 bases and J shed 1 base, with 11 bases lying between them. From germline, CDR1 is MNHEY and CDR2 SMNVEV (reference sequence). Sample treatment: randomized to nivolumab then ipilimumab (arm A) or the reverse (arm B). No patient had prior DNA-damaging chemotherapy. Sorted cells were live CD3+CD8+, lacking CD19 and CD56, from PBMCs. Generated by immunoSEQ multiplex PCR, the TCRdb table keeps only in-frame clones and is missing some. Among tens of thousands of clones listed, roughly nine tenths were seen once. This sample comprised CD8+ T cells sorted from blood (inferred from file names), obtained from a patient given nivolumab and ipilimumab in sequence. This receptor was obtained from a human donor with melanoma. The chain has TRBV27 and TRBJ2-7; D possibly corresponds to TRBD2 (7 bases). The CDR3 protein is CASSWGGPSYEQYF. The CDR3 DNA reads as TGTGCCAGCAGTTGGGGGGGGCCTTCCTACGAGCAGTACTTC.